This T cell receptor (beta chain) is from a study of T-cell reconstitution after alpha-beta-depleted transplantation in children. The CDR3 has 17 amino acids. For TCRbeta, the library was prepared with unique molecular identifiers. TCRdb recomputed calls from the PCR reads with MiXCR, one row per CDR3 protein. The repertoire holds 500,000 or so distinct CDR3 sequences, with about 33% as singletons. This rearrangement joins TRBV21-1 to TRBJ2-1; the DNA was not compared with TRBD2, the D call given in the table. TRBV21-1 is an annotated pseudogene. The sequencing used PBMCs from the stem cell graft donor, collected from the stem cell graft. The source of this sequence is a human donor who donated a stem cell graft to a child with aplastic anemia. DNA of the CDR3: TGTGCCAGCAGCAAAGCGCTGGTACTAGCGGCATGGAATGAGCAGTTCTTC. Translation: CASSKALVLAAWNEQFF.